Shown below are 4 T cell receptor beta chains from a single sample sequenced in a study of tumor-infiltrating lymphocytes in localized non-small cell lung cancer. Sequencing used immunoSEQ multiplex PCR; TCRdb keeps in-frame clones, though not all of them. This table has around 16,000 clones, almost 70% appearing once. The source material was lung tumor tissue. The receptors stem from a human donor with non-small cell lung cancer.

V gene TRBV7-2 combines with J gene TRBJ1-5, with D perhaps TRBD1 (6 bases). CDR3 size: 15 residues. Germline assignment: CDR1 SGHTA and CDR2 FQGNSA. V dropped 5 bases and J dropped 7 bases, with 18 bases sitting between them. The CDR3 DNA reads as TGTGCCAGCAGCCCTCAAGGGGGGGCTAGGCAGCCCCAGCATTTT. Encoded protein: CASSPQGGARQPQHF.

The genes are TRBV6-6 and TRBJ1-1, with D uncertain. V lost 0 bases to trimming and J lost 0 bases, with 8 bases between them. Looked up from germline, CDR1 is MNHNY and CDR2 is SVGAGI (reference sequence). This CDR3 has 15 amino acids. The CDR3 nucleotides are TGTGCCAGCAGTTACTCGAGACGTTTGAACACTGAAGCTTTCTTT. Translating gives CASSYSRRLNTEAFF.

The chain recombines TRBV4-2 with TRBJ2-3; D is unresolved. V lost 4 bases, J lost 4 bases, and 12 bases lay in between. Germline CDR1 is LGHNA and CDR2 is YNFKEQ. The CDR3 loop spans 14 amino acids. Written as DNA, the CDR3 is TGTGCCAGCAGCCTCCAGTCCCTGGCAGATACGCAGTATTTT. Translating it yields CASSLQSLADTQYF.

CDR3 in amino acids: CASSPLRTGRYGYTF. The CDR3 DNA follows: TGTGCCAGCAGTCCCCTTCGGACAGGGCGCTATGGCTACACCTTC. The chain couples TRBV28 to TRBJ1-2; TRBD1 matches at 8 bases. Germline CDR1 is MDHEN and CDR2 is SYDVKM. The CDR3 is made up of 15 amino acids. The trim removed 5 bases at V and 4 bases at J, leaving 9 bases unmatched.